This TCR beta chain was recovered during a study of blood T cell repertoires in COVID-19. Across the whole study: Whether acute or convalescent, the COVID-19 samples came from the United States, Italy and Spain. T cells, B-cell-depleted T cells, or PBMCs provided the cDNA or gDNA that served as material.

The V segment lost 3 bases and the J segment 2 bases; nucleotides outside the gene matches: 15. Germline loops: CDR1 LGHNT, CDR2 FRNRAP. This CDR3 has 19 amino acids. Per the original data handling: How many nucleated cells were present was estimated from reference gene primer amplification. Libraries were prepared by immunoSEQ multiplex PCR; TCRdb keeps only in-frame clonotypes and omits some of them. The DNA gave D and trimming, while V, J and clone size come from that table. The table shows 120,000 or so clones, with roughly 75% occurring only once. Sample: peripheral blood. This sequence was found in a man in his sixties with active or convalescent COVID-19. This chain links TRBV12-5 with TRBJ2-1; TRBD2 aligns across 8 bases. CDR3 sequence (DNA): TGTGCTAGTGGTTTATTTCGAGGAGGGGCGGGAGGTACCTACAATGAGCAGTTCTTC. It yields the protein CASGLFRGGAGGTYNEQFF.